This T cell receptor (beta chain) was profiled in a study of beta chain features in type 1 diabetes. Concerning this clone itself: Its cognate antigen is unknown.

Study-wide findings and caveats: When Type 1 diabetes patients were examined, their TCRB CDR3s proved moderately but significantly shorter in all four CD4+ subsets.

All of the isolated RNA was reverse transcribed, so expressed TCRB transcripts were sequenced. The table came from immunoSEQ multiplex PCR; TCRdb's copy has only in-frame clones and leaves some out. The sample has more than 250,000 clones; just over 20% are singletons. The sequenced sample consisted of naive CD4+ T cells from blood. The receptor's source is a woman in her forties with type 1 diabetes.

CDR3 protein: CASSQGGGAMKQGYTF. The CDR3 coding sequence is TGTGCCAGCAGTCAAGGAGGAGGCGCGATGAAGCAGGGCTACACCTTC. The chain recombines TRBV28 with TRBJ1-2; D remains unclear. V was shortened by 5 bases and J by 8 bases, with 24 bases between the two germline ends. Germline values: CDR1 MDHEN, CDR2 SYDVKM. This CDR3 spans 16 amino acids.